This T cell receptor (beta chain) was identified during a study of cytomegalovirus exposure and HLA in healthy donors. Study-level findings and limits: It was assumed in the presence/absence analyses that sequencing depth was roughly uniform across donors.

Details on this clone: The antigen remains undetermined.

Germline V CDR1 and CDR2: MNHEY, SVGAGI. The ends lost 4 bases at V and 2 bases at J; junction bases unmatched: 3. This CDR3 is 15 amino acids long. The primer mix had 60 Vbeta and 13 Jbeta primers. Produced via immunoSEQ multiplex PCR; TCRdb's table is partial and in-frame only. The sample carries roughly 43,000 clones, around two thirds recorded once. The gene calls are TRBV6-5 and TRBJ1-3, with 9 bases that match TRBD1. The sequenced material came from PBMCs. The source of this sequence is a human donor in good health. The CDR3 nucleotides read TGTGCCAGCAGTTCTTGGACAGGGGCTGGAAACACCATATATTTT. Translated: CASSSWTGAGNTIYF.